The 31 T cell receptor beta chains below all came from one sample that was sequenced in a study of somatic mutations in cytotoxic T cells in rheumatoid arthritis. TCRdb's copy holds only in-frame clones and misses some; the assay was immunoSEQ multiplex PCR. The table records 6,000 or so clones, around 68% of them present only once. Sequenced input: CD8+ T cells sorted from blood. These TCRs come from a woman between 50 and 59 years old in good health.

By its share, this clone is hyperexpanded. The gene calls are TRBV27 and TRBJ2-7; the D gene is possibly TRBD1 (5 bases). V was cut by 5 bases and J by 6 bases, with 14 bases left in between. CDR1 is MNHEY, CDR2 SMNVEV, per germline (reference sequence). CDR3 length: 13 residues. CDR3 residues: CASSIQVGLEQYF. The CDR3 region has the DNA TGTGCCAGCAGTATACAGGTGGGCCTCGAGCAGTACTTC.

V usage is TRBV13 and J usage is TRBJ2-7; 7 bases fit TRBD1. Germline V gives CDR1 PRHDT, CDR2 FYEKMQ (reference sequence). V was pared by 5 bases and J by 2 bases, with 18 bases of the junction left unmatched. The CDR3 covers 18 residues. For the CDR3, the DNA is TGTGCCAGCAGCCGCACCTACCTGAGGGGGCAGGCAACCTACGAGCAGTACTTC. This encodes CASSRTYLRGQATYEQYF.

The chain employs TRBV2 and TRBJ2-6; TRBD1 matches at 7 bases. The CDR3 length is 17 residues. In germline, CDR1 is SNHLY, CDR2 FYNNEI. The ends lost 6 bases at V and 0 bases at J; junction bases unmatched: 8. The CDR3 sequence: CASRPPGQSSGANVLTF. The CDR3 DNA follows: TGTGCCAGCAGACCCCCGGGACAGAGCTCTGGGGCCAACGTCCTGACTTTC.

This sequence joins TRBV9 and TRBJ2-5; a weak D match, TRBD2 (7 bases). The CDR3 length is 16 residues. Trimming removed 2 bases from V and 4 bases from J, with 18 bases in between. Germline CDR1 and CDR2: SGDLS and YYNGEE. CDR3 bases: TGTGCCAGCAGCGTCTCCGGGGGGCCAGGTGTAGAGACCCAGTACTTC. It specifies CASSVSGGPGVETQYF.

This clone was seen a few times. V is TRBV29-1 and J is TRBJ1-2, with TRBD1 identical over 7 bases. V lost 4 bases and J lost 4; bases outside the gene matches: 6. Germline assignment: CDR1 SQVTM and CDR2 ANQGSEA. CDR3 size: 13 residues. The CDR3 here is CSVVGTDAYGYTF. The CDR3 bases are TGCAGCGTTGTGGGGACAGATGCCTATGGCTACACCTTC.

The chain links TRBV5-4 to TRBJ1-1; TRBD1 agrees at 7 bases. Trimming cost V 4 bases and J 0 bases; bases outside gene matches: 3. The germline CDR1 and CDR2 sequences are SGHNT and YYREEE (reference sequence). The CDR3 length is 14 residues. The CDR3 DNA reads TGTGCCAGCAGCCTGACAGGGTTGAACACTGAAGCTTTCTTT. It yields the protein CASSLTGLNTEAFF.

This clone was seen only a few times. This sequence joins TRBV6-1 and TRBJ1-2, with a tentative D call TRBD1 (6 bases). This CDR3 is built from 13 residues. Germline CDR1 MNHNS, CDR2 SASEGT. The CDR3 DNA reads as TGTGCTGCGAAGGGGGGGACATACTATGGCTACACCTTC. This codes for CAAKGGTYYGYTF.

The rearrangement links TRBV11-2 to TRBJ1-1; D remains unclear. The CDR3 covers 13 residues. Germline CDR1 is SGHAT and CDR2 is FQNNGV. Trimming shortened V by 1 base and J by 1 base, and 4 bases separated the two germline ends. CDR3 residues: CASSLVENTEAFF. In DNA form, the CDR3 reads TGTGCCAGCAGCTTAGTAGAGAACACTGAAGCTTTCTTT.

The chain couples TRBV27 to TRBJ1-1; D not certain. The CDR3 consists of 13 residues. The V gene lost 6 bases and the J gene lost 3 bases, with 11 bases spanning the gap. Germline CDR1 and CDR2: MNHEY and SMNVEV (reference sequence). The DNA of the CDR3 is TGTGCCAGCAGACTCGCCGGGGACACTGAAGCTTTCTTT. Its translation: CASRLAGDTEAFF.

V gene TRBV6-1 combines with J gene TRBJ2-7, with 7 bases fitting TRBD1. The germline CDR1 and CDR2 sequences are MNHNS and SASEGT. The V and J ends lost 4 bases and 2 bases, in that order; junction bases with no gene match: 8. This CDR3 spans 15 amino acids. CDR3 residues: CASSGPRDSTYEQYF. The CDR3 DNA reads as TGTGCCAGCAGTGGGCCGAGGGACAGCACCTACGAGCAGTACTTC.

This clone rates as medium-sized (0.01 to 0.1%). This chain uses TRBV5-4 with TRBJ2-7, with TRBD1 matching over 9 bases. Trimming at V came to 3 bases and at J to 6 bases, leaving 4 bases not matched to a gene. Germline loops: CDR1 SGHNT, CDR2 YYREEE (reference sequence). The CDR3 has 13 amino acids. Here the CDR3 reads CASSWGTGSEQYF. Written as DNA, the CDR3 is TGTGCCAGCAGCTGGGGGACAGGGTCCGAGCAGTACTTC.

The CDR3: CASRNQGARGYGYTF. CDR3 bases: TGCGCCAGCAGAAATCAGGGGGCGCGAGGCTATGGCTACACCTTC. The chain joins TRBV10-2 to TRBJ1-2; 8 nucleotides align to TRBD1. The germline V gene encodes CDR1 WSHSY and CDR2 SAAADI. This CDR3 is built from 15 residues. V lost 6 bases and J lost 4; bases outside the gene matches: 10.

The chain has TRBV6-5 and TRBJ1-1; D might be TRBD1 (6 bases). V was shortened by 0 bases and J by 5 bases, with 16 bases between the two germline ends. This CDR3 region has 16 residues. CDR1 MNHEY and CDR2 SVGAGI come from the germline V gene. CDR3 DNA: TGTGCCAGCAGTTACTCGCCCACGACAGGACAAACTGAAGCTTTCTTT. It translates to CASSYSPTTGQTEAFF.

This clone has only a few counts. The chain is built from TRBV6-6 and TRBJ1-6; 7 bases agree with TRBD1. V shed 5 bases and J 7 bases; nucleotides not matched to a gene: 11. Germline-derived CDR1 and CDR2 are MNHNY and SVGAGI (reference sequence). This CDR3 spans 16 amino acids. CDR3 protein: CASSALYGTENSPLHF. CDR3 in DNA: TGTGCCAGCAGTGCGCTATACGGGACAGAGAATTCACCCCTCCACTTT.

By proportion, this clone is medium-sized. CDR3 DNA: TGTGCCAGCAGCACAAGATTGGGGGCGGGCACTGAAGCTTTCTTT. It codes for CASSTRLGAGTEAFF. This chain connects TRBV11-2 to TRBJ1-1; D might be TRBD1 (6 bases). The CDR3 spans 15 residues. Trimming pared 5 bases from V and 4 bases from J, leaving 17 bases between. Germline V gene lookup returns CDR1 SGHAT and CDR2 FQNNGV.

The chain uses TRBV2 and TRBJ2-3; a weak D match, TRBD1 (5 bases). CDR1 and CDR2 from the germline V gene are SNHLY and FYNNEI. The CDR3 has 15 residues. V lost 3 bases and J 0 bases, leaving 10 bases between the germline ends. CDR3 in DNA: TGTGCCAGCAGTGATCCCAGGGCTAGCACAGATACGCAGTATTTT. Amino acids: CASSDPRASTDTQYF.

This clone appeared a single time. The chain links TRBV12-2 to TRBJ2-1; TRBD2, the table's D call, was not compared with the DNA. TRBV12-2 represents a pseudogene. The CDR3 has 15 residues. CDR3 sequence: CASRLGLAGFNEQFF. CDR3 nucleotides: TGTGCAAGTCGCCTGGGACTAGCGGGGTTTAATGAGCAGTTCTTC.

In its sample, this clone was seen a few times. The gene calls are TRBV9 and TRBJ1-1; the D gene is possibly TRBD1 (5 bases). V dropped 0 bases and J dropped 1 base, with 10 bases sitting between them. Germline loops: CDR1 SGDLS, CDR2 YYNGEE. CDR3 length: 15 amino acids. In DNA form, the CDR3 reads TGTGCCAGCAGCGTAGATGGCCAGGGGAACACTGAAGCTTTCTTT. Translation gives CASSVDGQGNTEAFF.

This sequence joins TRBV10-3 and TRBJ1-2; 7 bases fit TRBD1. The CDR3 is 13 residues long. The germline CDR1 and CDR2 sequences are ENHRY and SYGVKD. J gave up 8 bases and V 6 bases, and 9 bases lay outside the gene matches. The CDR3 is CAIRKTGSTGYTF. Written as DNA, the CDR3 is TGTGCCATCAGAAAGACAGGGTCGACAGGCTACACCTTC.

This clone is labeled as medium-sized. V is TRBV9 and J is TRBJ2-7, with 10 bases identical to TRBD2. With 4 bases clipped from V and 2 bases from J, the junction kept 9 bases outside the gene matches. Germline CDR1 and CDR2: SGDLS and YYNGEE. The CDR3 totals 16 residues. The CDR3 loop is CASSPDGLAGAYEQYF. The CDR3 bases are TGTGCCAGCAGCCCCGACGGTCTAGCGGGGGCCTACGAGCAGTACTTC.

This clone counts as medium-sized. This chain links TRBV18 with TRBJ2-3; maybe TRBD2 (6 bases). Germline lookup yields CDR1 KGHSH and CDR2 LQKENI. This CDR3 has 17 amino acids. V was shortened by 2 bases and J by 4 bases, with 19 bases between the two germline ends. The CDR3 sequence: CASSPMAGSTVPDTQYF. CDR3 sequence (DNA): TGTGCCAGCTCACCAATGGCGGGGTCAACGGTTCCAGATACGCAGTATTTT.

The CDR3 DNA reads as TGTGCCAGTACCCCCTATCCGACAGGGACGAGCAATCAGCCCCAGCATTTT. Its translation is CASTPYPTGTSNQPQHF. The V gene is TRBV19, the J gene TRBJ1-5, with 7 bases matching TRBD1. With 7 bases clipped from V and 1 base from J, the junction kept 13 bases outside the gene matches. The CDR3 length is 17 residues. The germline V gene encodes CDR1 LNHDA and CDR2 SQIVND (reference sequence).

The chain is built from TRBV7-9 and TRBJ1-1; possibly TRBD1 for D (5 bases). This CDR3 has 14 residues. V lost 3 bases and J lost 0, with 8 bases in between. Looked up from germline, CDR1 is SEHNR and CDR2 is FQNEAQ (reference sequence). For the CDR3, the DNA is TGTGCCAGCAGCTTGACAGACATGAACACTGAAGCTTTCTTT. Its protein is CASSLTDMNTEAFF. The full variable domain, with the rest looked up from reference TRBV7-9 and TRBJ1-1, is DTGVSQNPRHKITKRGQNVTFRCDPISEHNRLYWYRQTLGQGPEFLTYFQNEAQLEKSRLLSDRFSAERPKGSFSTLEIQRTEQGDSAMYLCASSLTDMNTEAFFGQGTRLTVV.

As DNA, the CDR3 is TGTGCCAGCAGTGACGGACAGGGGATCCACGAGCAGTACTTC. It encodes CASSDGQGIHEQYF. The chain links TRBV2 to TRBJ2-7; 9 bases agree with TRBD1. V was pared by 3 bases and J by 5 bases, with 5 bases of the junction left unmatched. CDR3 length: 14 residues. The germline V gene has CDR1 SNHLY and CDR2 FYNNEI.

This clone showed up just a few times. The gene calls are TRBV7-9 and TRBJ1-1; D is perhaps TRBD1 (6 bases). The CDR3 totals 18 residues. V lost 3 bases and J lost 1, with 21 bases in between. CDR1 SEHNR and CDR2 FQNEAQ come from the germline V gene (reference sequence). The CDR3 region has the DNA TGTGCCAGCAGCTTGGGAGTTTTGGGACAAGGTGCGAACACTGAAGCTTTCTTT. Translating gives CASSLGVLGQGANTEAFF.

This clone was recorded a few times. The rearrangement uses TRBV5-4 and TRBJ2-7, with TRBD2 identical over 7 bases. The CDR3 has 13 residues. J gave up 3 bases and V 5 bases, and 5 bases lay outside the gene matches. Germline CDR1 and CDR2: SGHNT and YYREEE (reference sequence). DNA for the CDR3: TGTGCCAGCAGGCTAAGCGGGGACTACGAGCAGTACTTC. This translates into CASRLSGDYEQYF.

This chain links TRBV6-6 with TRBJ2-7; D possibly corresponds to TRBD2 (6 bases). The V gene's germline CDR1 is MNHNY and CDR2 SVGAGI (reference sequence). This CDR3 is built from 13 residues. The ends were cut back, 0 bases at V and 7 bases at J, with 10 bases in the middle. The CDR3 loop is CASSYSEGLEQYF. CDR3 DNA sequence: TGTGCCAGCAGTTACTCGGAGGGGCTTGAGCAGTACTTC.

This clone is a singleton in its sample. CDR3 region: CASTPAQGDHSHEQYF. The CDR3 DNA follows: TGTGCCAGCACCCCAGCCCAGGGCGATCATTCCCACGAGCAGTACTTC. The chain joins TRBV7-9 to TRBJ2-7, with D perhaps TRBD1 (5 bases). Trimming removed 7 bases at V and 5 bases at J, with 24 bases between. Germline V gene lookup returns CDR1 SEHNR and CDR2 FQNEAQ (reference sequence). This CDR3 region has 16 residues.

V is TRBV13 and J is TRBJ2-1, with 8 bases aligning to TRBD1. The length of the CDR3 is 14 residues. Looked up from germline, CDR1 is PRHDT and CDR2 is FYEKMQ (reference sequence). Trimming at V came to 6 bases and at J to 8 bases, leaving 9 bases not matched to a gene. This chain's CDR3 is CASSLRQGRDEQFF. The CDR3 DNA reads as TGTGCCAGCAGTCTTAGACAGGGGCGGGATGAGCAGTTCTTC.

The chain links TRBV13 to TRBJ2-1; possibly TRBD2 for D (7 bases). The germline V gene encodes CDR1 PRHDT and CDR2 FYEKMQ (reference sequence). The CDR3 length is 15 residues. Trimming removed 7 bases from V and 2 bases from J, with 15 bases in between. The chain's CDR3 is CASTPGGGTYNEQFF. The CDR3 DNA reads TGTGCCAGCACCCCTGGCGGGGGCACCTACAATGAGCAGTTCTTC.

This clone was picked up one time. This chain links TRBV7-9 with TRBJ2-3; D is perhaps TRBD2 (6 bases). The germline V gene encodes CDR1 SEHNR and CDR2 FQNEAQ (reference sequence). With 0 bases removed from V and 4 bases from J, the gap between germline ends came to 11 bases. The CDR3 is 15 amino acids. The CDR3 region is CASSLALGTADTQYF. The CDR3 DNA reads as TGTGCCAGCAGCTTAGCGCTCGGGACTGCAGATACGCAGTATTTT.